This is a list of T cell receptor beta chains from one sample in a study of T cell repertoires in ileal Crohn's disease. Measured with immunoSEQ multiplex PCR; TCRdb has only the in-frame clones, and not every one. The data show 4,000 or so clones, with about 73% seen just once and about an eighth held by the top ten. The specimen sequenced was ileal tissue. Source of these receptors: an adult with Crohn's disease. Both conserved end residues are part of each CDR3. The D gene is left open where the match is weak. Clone size, where shown, is once, few, many, or a class for clones that have expanded.

j_call	clone_size	v_call	d_call	cdr3_nt	cdr3_aa
TRBJ1-5	NA	TRBV7-2	NA	TGTGCCAGCAGCTCAGGGCGGACACAAAGCAATCAGCCCCAGCATTTT	CASSSGRTQSNQPQHF
TRBJ1-1	few	TRBV2	NA	TGTGCCAGCAGTGAAGGGAGTTTGAACACTGAAGCTTTCTTT	CASSEGSLNTEAFF
TRBJ1-4	few	TRBV6-1	NA	TGTGCCAGCAGTGAAAGGCAAGAGGGCGAAAAACTGTTTTTT	CASSERQEGEKLFF
TRBJ2-4	NA	TRBV27	TRBD1	TGTGCCAGCAGGCGACAGGGGGCGATGGCCAAAAACATTCAGTACTTC	CASRRQGAMAKNIQYF
TRBJ2-5	NA	TRBV30	NA	TGTGCCTGGAGTGTAAAGGCTTCGGCGGGGTGGGAGACCCAGTACTTC	CAWSVKASAGWETQYF
TRBJ1-6	NA	TRBV30	NA	TGTGCCTGGAGTGTACAGGGTTATTCACCCCTCCACTTT	CAWSVQGYSPLHF
TRBJ2-3	NA	TRBV6-5	TRBD2	TGTGCCAGCAGTCCTGGGACTAAAACAGATACGCAGTATTTT	CASSPGTKTDTQYF
TRBJ1-4	NA	TRBV7-8	NA	TGTGCCAGCAGCTTAGCGAATGGAGCAACTAATGAAAAACTGTTTTTT	CASSLANGATNEKLFF
TRBJ2-1	NA	TRBV10-2	NA	TGCGCCAGCAGAGTCCGGGACACCTACAATGAGCAGTTCTTC	CASRVRDTYNEQFF
TRBJ2-1	NA	TRBV6-4	TRBD2	TGTGCCAGCAGTGGAGAGGGCGGGAGCTCCTACAATGAGCAGTTCTTC	CASSGEGGSSYNEQFF
TRBJ1-3	NA	TRBV5-4	TRBD1	TGTGCCAGCAGCCCGGGACAGGCGGTGGACACCATATATTTT	CASSPGQAVDTIYF
TRBJ2-3	few	TRBV4-3	NA	TGCGCCAGCAGCCAAGAAGCTGGAGCGGATACGCAGTATTTT	CASSQEAGADTQYF
TRBJ1-2	NA	TRBV18	TRBD1	TGTGCCAGCTCACCACAGTCGGCAGGGGGCGGGTGCTACACCTTC	CASSPQSAGGGCYTF
TRBJ1-4	NA	TRBV5-4	TRBD1	TGTGCCAGCAGGCGGGACAGGGGTAATGAAAAACTGTTTTTT	CASRRDRGNEKLFF
TRBJ2-5	NA	TRBV5-6	NA	TGTGCCAGCAGCCGGACGACAGGGACTTTTGAGACCCAGTACTTC	CASSRTTGTFETQYF
TRBJ2-7	NA	TRBV11-3	TRBD2	TGTGCCAGCAGCTTAGTATTGCTAGCGGGGGACTACGAGCAGTACTTC	CASSLVLLAGDYEQYF
TRBJ1-1	NA	TRBV11-2	NA	TGTGCCAGCAGCCAGTCACCGGCGGGTACTGAAGCTTTCTTT	CASSQSPAGTEAFF
TRBJ2-7	NA	TRBV6-1	TRBD1	TGTGCCAGCAGGACAGGGGCCTACGAGCAGTACTTC	CASRTGAYEQYF
TRBJ2-7	NA	TRBV7-8	TRBD2	TGTGCCAGCAGCCGCGGGGGGCCCTCTGAGGACGAGCAGTACTTC	CASSRGGPSEDEQYF
TRBJ1-2	NA	TRBV29-1	NA	TGCAGCGTTGACAGGGGAGGGAACTATGGCTACACCTTC	CSVDRGGNYGYTF
TRBJ1-2	NA	TRBV10-3	NA	TGTGCCATCAGTGAGAGCACTTATGGCTACACCTTC	CAISESTYGYTF
TRBJ1-5	NA	TRBV29-1	TRBD1	TGCAGCGTCGCAGGGACAGGTCACAATCAGCCCCAGCATTTT	CSVAGTGHNQPQHF
TRBJ1-5	NA	TRBV6-1	TRBD1	TGTGCCAGCATCACAGGGGGGAGAGGTGAGCCCCAGCATTTT	CASITGGRGEPQHF
TRBJ1-1	NA	TRBV30	TRBD1	TGTGCCTGGAGTGGATCCCTTCGGACAGGAAAAGCTTTCTTT	CAWSGSLRTGKAFF
TRBJ2-1	NA	TRBV5-1	TRBD2	TGCGCCAGCAGCGTGACTAGCGGGGGGTCCTACAATGAGCAGTTCTTC	CASSVTSGGSYNEQFF
TRBJ2-3	NA	TRBV4-3	NA	TGCGCCAGCAGCCAATCTACTAGCCGTTCTAGCACAGATACGCAGTATTTT	CASSQSTSRSSTDTQYF
TRBJ2-1	NA	TRBV6-4	TRBD2	TGTGCCAGCAGGCCGGAAGCGGGGGGAGCTTACAATGAGCAGTTCTTC	CASRPEAGGAYNEQFF
TRBJ1-1	NA	TRBV6-1	NA	TGTGCCAGCAGTGAAAGGGACTGGAACACTGAAGCTTTCTTT	CASSERDWNTEAFF
TRBJ2-3	NA	TRBV7-8	NA	TGTGCCAGCAGCCTCCTTCTAAATACGCAGTATTTT	CASSLLLNTQYF
TRBJ2-3	NA	TRBV6-4	TRBD2	TGTGCCAGCAGTGGGGGACTAGCGGGGGGGCCAGATACGCAGTATTTT	CASSGGLAGGPDTQYF
TRBJ1-2	NA	TRBV18	TRBD1	TGTGCCAGCTCAATCCGACAGGGAAAAGGCTACACCTTC	CASSIRQGKGYTF
TRBJ2-7	NA	TRBV6-5	TRBD2	TGTGCCAGCAGTTATGGGACTACCTACGAGCAGTACTTC	CASSYGTTYEQYF
TRBJ2-7	NA	TRBV25-1	NA	TGTGCCAGCAGTGAAATCGTGCTCAGCCCTACGGGGAGAGGGGAGCAGTACTTC	CASSEIVLSPTGRGEQYF
TRBJ2-7	once	TRBV7-6	TRBD1	TGTGCCAGCAGCCTTGGACAGGGGGCTGGCGAGCAGTACTTC	CASSLGQGAGEQYF
TRBJ2-3	NA	TRBV25-1	NA	TGTGCCAGCGCGCCGGGACACCCCAGCACAGATACGCAGTATTTT	CASAPGHPSTDTQYF
TRBJ1-5	NA	TRBV4-3	NA	TGCGCCAGCAGCCAAGTCGTCGGGCAGCCCCAGCATTTT	CASSQVVGQPQHF
TRBJ1-4	NA	TRBV5-5	NA	TGTGCCAGCAGCTTGGTTCGGGGATCTCCCGCCGAAAAACTGTTTTTT	CASSLVRGSPAEKLFF
TRBJ1-6	NA	TRBV5-4	TRBD1	TGTGCCAGCGCCAAGTCACTTCCGGGACAGGGAAATTCACCCCTCCACTTT	CASAKSLPGQGNSPLHF
TRBJ2-3	NA	TRBV9	NA	TGTGCCAGCAGCGACGACTGGTCCCGGACAGATACGCAGTATTTT	CASSDDWSRTDTQYF
TRBJ1-4	NA	TRBV4-3	NA	TGCGCCAGCAGCCAAGATATAGGAGCAGGGGCTAATGAAAAACTGTTTTTT	CASSQDIGAGANEKLFF
TRBJ2-1	NA	TRBV27	TRBD2	TGTGCCAGCAGGCGCCTGGGGAGCGGGGGGAGGAATGAGCAGTTCTTC	CASRRLGSGGRNEQFF
TRBJ2-7	NA	TRBV28	TRBD2	TGTGCCAGCAGTTTTATAGGGACTAGCTCCTACGAGCAGTACTTC	CASSFIGTSSYEQYF
TRBJ2-1	NA	TRBV7-2	NA	TGTGCCAGCAGCTTAGACCTCGGCGGGTTAAATGAGCAGTTCTTC	CASSLDLGGLNEQFF